This T cell receptor (beta chain) was sequenced in a study of CD8+ T cells in alopecia areata. On the study more broadly: Tofacitinib was taken orally by treated patients, and the dose was 5 to 10 mg twice daily.

Points on this clone: The antigen remains undetermined.

Findings and caveats of the study: Clonality in lesional scalp, especially alopecia totalis/universalis, exceeded that of normal scalp.

RNA, once extracted, was reverse transcribed into cDNA for use as the sequencing template. Sequencing was performed with immunoSEQ multiplex PCR; in TCRdb, only in-frame clones are kept and a portion is missing. This table has 100,000 to 150,000 clones, around two fifths appearing once. Unmatched junction bases numbered 5, after V lost 1 base and J lost 5 bases. Germline assignment: CDR1 SGHTA and CDR2 FQGTGA. The CDR3 is 16 amino acids. Source material: CD4+ T cells sorted from blood. This sequence was found in a human donor with alopecia areata. The chain carries TRBV7-3 and TRBJ2-4, with 10 bases identical to TRBD1. CDR3 DNA: TGTGCCAGCAGCTTAAAATCGGGGACAGGGGAAAACATTCAGTACTTC. Protein product: CASSLKSGTGENIQYF. The full variable domain, rest sourced from reference TRBV7-3 and TRBJ2-4, is GAGVSQTPSNKVTEKGKYVELRCDPISGHTALYWYRQSLGQGPEFLIYFQGTGAADDSGLPNDRFFAVRPEGSVSTLKIQRTERGDSAVYLCASSLKSGTGENIQYFGAGTRLSVL.